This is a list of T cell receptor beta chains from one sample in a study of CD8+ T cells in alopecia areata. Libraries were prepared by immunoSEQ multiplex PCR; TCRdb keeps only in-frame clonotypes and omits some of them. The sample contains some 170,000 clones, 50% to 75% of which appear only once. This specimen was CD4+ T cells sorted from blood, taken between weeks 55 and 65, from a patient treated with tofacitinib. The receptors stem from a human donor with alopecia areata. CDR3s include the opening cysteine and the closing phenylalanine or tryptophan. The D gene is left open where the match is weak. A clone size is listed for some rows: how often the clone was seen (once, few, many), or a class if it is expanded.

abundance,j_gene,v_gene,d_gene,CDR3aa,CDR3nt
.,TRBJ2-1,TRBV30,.,CAWNGFYNEQFF,TGTGCCTGGAATGGTTTCTACAATGAGCAGTTCTTC
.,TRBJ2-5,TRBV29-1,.,CSVLSGGQETQYF,TGCAGCGTCCTCAGCGGCGGCCAAGAGACCCAGTACTTC
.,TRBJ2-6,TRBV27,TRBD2,CASSTREGDYSGANVLTF,TGTGCCAGCAGCACCCGGGAGGGGGACTACTCTGGGGCCAACGTCCTGACTTTC
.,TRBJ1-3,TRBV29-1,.,CSVEVSLGSGNTIYF,TGCAGCGTTGAGGTATCCCTTGGTTCTGGAAACACCATATATTTT
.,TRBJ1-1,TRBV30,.,CAWSVLTANTEAFF,TGTGCCTGGAGTGTACTGACAGCGAACACTGAAGCTTTCTTT
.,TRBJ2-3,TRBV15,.,CATSRDRWTTSTDTQYF,TGTGCCACCAGCAGAGATCGTTGGACGACAAGCACAGATACGCAGTATTTT
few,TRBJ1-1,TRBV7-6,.,CASSPGPLNTEAFF,TGTGCCAGCAGCCCGGGACCTTTGAACACTGAAGCTTTCTTT
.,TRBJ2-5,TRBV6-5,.,CASSYRGFETQYF,TGTGCCAGCAGCTATAGGGGCTTCGAGACCCAGTACTTC
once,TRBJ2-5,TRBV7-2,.,CASRGYQETQYF,TGTGCCAGCAGGGGGTACCAAGAGACCCAGTACTTC
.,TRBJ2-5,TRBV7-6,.,CASSSGRETQYF,TGTGCCAGCAGCAGCGGACGGGAGACCCAGTACTTC
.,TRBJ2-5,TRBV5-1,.,CASSSGQYQETQYF,TGCGCCAGCAGCTCGGGCCAGTACCAAGAGACCCAGTACTTC
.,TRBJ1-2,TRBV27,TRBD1,CASRVTGGGLGYTF,TGTGCCAGCAGGGTGACAGGGGGAGGTCTTGGCTACACCTTC
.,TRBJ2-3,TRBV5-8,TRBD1,CASSPGTGYTDTQYF,TGTGCCAGCAGTCCCGGGACAGGGTACACAGATACGCAGTATTTT
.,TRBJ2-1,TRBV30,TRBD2,CAWSVPSGGAFEQFF,TGTGCCTGGAGTGTACCAAGCGGGGGGGCGTTTGAGCAGTTCTTC
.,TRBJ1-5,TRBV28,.,CASTLRGSQPQHF,TGTGCCAGCACCCTCAGAGGGTCCCAGCCCCAGCATTTT
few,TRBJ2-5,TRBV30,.,CAWRDYRETQYF,TGTGCCTGGAGGGACTACCGAGAGACCCAGTACTTC